This T cell receptor beta chain was sequenced during a study of shared clonotypes between healthy human individuals. Study overall: Donors had three CD4 naive, three CD4 memory, two CD8 naive and one CD8 memory plate apiece.

Trimming took 0 bases from V and 8 from J; bases not matched to a gene: 10. Germline CDR1 and CDR2: LGHNA and YNFKEQ. The CDR3 contains 16 residues. The naive CD8 population came from CD45RO-negative cells selected for CCR7, without terminally differentiated effector memory CD45RA+ cells. Profiling relied on immunoSEQ multiplex PCR, and the TCRdb table lists in-frame clones only, not all of them. Here the sample spans approximately 1.9 million clones, around 93% being singletons. V is TRBV4-2 and J is TRBJ2-1; TRBD2 aligns across 7 bases. The sequencing input was naive CD8+ T cells from PBMCs. The source is a young man in good health. Some clones in this sample may be carry-over from other donors' samples. The CDR3 bases are TGTGCCAGCAGCCAAGATGCGGGAGATGATGGGGATGAGCAGTTCTTC. It is translated as CASSQDAGDDGDEQFF.